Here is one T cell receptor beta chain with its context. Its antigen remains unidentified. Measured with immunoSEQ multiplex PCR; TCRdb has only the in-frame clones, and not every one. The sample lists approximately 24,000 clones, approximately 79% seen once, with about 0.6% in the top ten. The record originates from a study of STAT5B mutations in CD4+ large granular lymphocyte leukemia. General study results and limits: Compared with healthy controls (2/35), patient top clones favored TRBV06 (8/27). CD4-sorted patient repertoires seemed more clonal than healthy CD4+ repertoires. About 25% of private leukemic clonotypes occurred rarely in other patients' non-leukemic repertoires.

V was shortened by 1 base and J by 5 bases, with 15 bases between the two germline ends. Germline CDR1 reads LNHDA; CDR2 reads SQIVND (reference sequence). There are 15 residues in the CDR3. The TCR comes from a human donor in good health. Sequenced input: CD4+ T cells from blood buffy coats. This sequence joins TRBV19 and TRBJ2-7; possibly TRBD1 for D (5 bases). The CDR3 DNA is TGTGCCAGTAGTATAGCGGATACTACAGGCGACGAGCAGTACTTC. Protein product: CASSIADTTGDEQYF.